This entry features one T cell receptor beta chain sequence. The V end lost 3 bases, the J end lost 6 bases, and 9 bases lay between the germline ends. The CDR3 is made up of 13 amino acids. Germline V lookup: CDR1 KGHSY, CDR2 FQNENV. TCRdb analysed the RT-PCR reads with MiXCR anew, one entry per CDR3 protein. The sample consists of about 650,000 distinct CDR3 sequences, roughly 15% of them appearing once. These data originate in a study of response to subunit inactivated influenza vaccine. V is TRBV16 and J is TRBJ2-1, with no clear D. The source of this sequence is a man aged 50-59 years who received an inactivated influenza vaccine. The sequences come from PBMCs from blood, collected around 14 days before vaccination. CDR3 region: CASSQPASNEQFF. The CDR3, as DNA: TGTGCCAGCAGCCAGCCGGCTAGCAATGAGCAGTTCTTC. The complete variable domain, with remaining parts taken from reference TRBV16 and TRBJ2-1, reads GEEVAQTPKHLVRGEGQKAKLYCAPIKGHSYVFWYQQVLKNEFKFLISFQNENVFDETGMPKERFSAKCLPNSPCSLEIQATKLEDSAVYFCASSQPASNEQFFGPGTRLTVL.